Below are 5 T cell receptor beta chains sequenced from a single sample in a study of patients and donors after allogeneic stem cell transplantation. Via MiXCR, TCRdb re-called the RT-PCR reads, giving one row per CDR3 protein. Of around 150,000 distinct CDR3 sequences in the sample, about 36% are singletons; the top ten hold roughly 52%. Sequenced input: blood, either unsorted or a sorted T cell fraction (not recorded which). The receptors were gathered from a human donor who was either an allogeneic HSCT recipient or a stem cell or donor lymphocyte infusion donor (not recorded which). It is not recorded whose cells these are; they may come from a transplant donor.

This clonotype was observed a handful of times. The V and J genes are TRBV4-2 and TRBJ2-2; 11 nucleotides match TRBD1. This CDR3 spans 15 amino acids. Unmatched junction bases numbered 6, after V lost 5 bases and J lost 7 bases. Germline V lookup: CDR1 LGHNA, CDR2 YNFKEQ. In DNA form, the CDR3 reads TGTGCCAGCAGCTACGGACAGGGGGCAATCGGGGAGCTGTTTTTT. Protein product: CASSYGQGAIGELFF.

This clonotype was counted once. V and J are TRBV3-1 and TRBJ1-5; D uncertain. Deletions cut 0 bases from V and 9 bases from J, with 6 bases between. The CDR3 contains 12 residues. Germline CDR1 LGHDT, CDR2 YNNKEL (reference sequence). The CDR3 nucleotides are TGTGCCAGCAGCCAAGAGGAAGGGCCCCAGCATTTT. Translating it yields CASSQEEGPQHF.

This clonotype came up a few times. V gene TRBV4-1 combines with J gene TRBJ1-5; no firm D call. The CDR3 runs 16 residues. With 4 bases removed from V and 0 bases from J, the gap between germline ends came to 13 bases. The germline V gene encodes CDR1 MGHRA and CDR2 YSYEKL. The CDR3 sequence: CASSPRGMDSNQPQHF. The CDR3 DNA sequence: TGCGCCAGCAGCCCCCGAGGGATGGATAGCAATCAGCCCCAGCATTTT.

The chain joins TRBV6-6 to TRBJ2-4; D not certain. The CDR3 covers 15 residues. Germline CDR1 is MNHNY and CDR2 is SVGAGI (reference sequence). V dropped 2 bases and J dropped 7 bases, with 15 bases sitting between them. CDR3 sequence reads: CASSYPDLNRNIQYF. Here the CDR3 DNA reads TGTGCCAGCAGTTACCCGGACCTCAATCGGAACATTCAGTACTTC.

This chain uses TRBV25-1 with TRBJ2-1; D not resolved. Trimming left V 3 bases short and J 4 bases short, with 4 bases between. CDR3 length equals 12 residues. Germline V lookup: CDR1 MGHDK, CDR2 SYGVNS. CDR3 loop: CASSDKYNEQFF. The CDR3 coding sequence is TGTGCCAGCAGTGACAAGTACAATGAGCAGTTCTTC.